The 15 T cell receptor beta chains below all came from one sample that was sequenced in a study of T cell responses to AZD1222 COVID-19 vaccine. Libraries were prepared by immunoSEQ multiplex PCR; TCRdb keeps only in-frame clonotypes and omits some of them. The sample yields about 160,000 clones, 80% to 95% seen once. This sample comprised peripheral blood, obtained 28 days after the second AZD1222 dose. These receptors were collected from an adult who received the AZD1222 COVID-19 vaccine.

The chain links TRBV5-5 to TRBJ1-2; no clear D. The CDR3 has 15 amino acids. Germline CDR1 is SGHKS and CDR2 is YYEKEE (reference sequence). Between the trimmed V and J ends, which lost 0 bases and 4 bases, there was a span of 13 bases. CDR3 coding DNA: TGTGCCAGCAGCTTGGAAGCAAGATTGATCTATGGCTACACCTTC. Residues: CASSLEARLIYGYTF.

The rearrangement links TRBV4-3 to TRBJ2-3; the D is unclear. The CDR3 is made up of 14 amino acids. Germline V CDR1 and CDR2: LGHNA, YSLEER. V lost 3 bases to trimming and J lost 1 base, with 8 bases between them. CDR3 sequence (DNA): TGCGCCAGCAGCCAGGGCAGAGGCACAGATACGCAGTATTTT. This gives the protein CASSQGRGTDTQYF.

This clone was found a few times. The chain recombines TRBV7-3 with TRBJ1-1; 7 nucleotides align to TRBD1. Germline-derived CDR1 and CDR2 are SGHTA and FQGTGA. V shed 6 bases, J shed 7 bases, and the junction held 8 bases outside the gene matches. The CDR3 sequence is 13 residues long. The CDR3 here is CASSKTGRGEAFF. The CDR3 nucleotides read TGTGCCAGCAGTAAGACAGGGCGGGGTGAAGCTTTCTTT.

J is TRBJ2-1 and V is TRBV4-3; D could derive from TRBD1 or TRBD2 (5 bases each). CDR1 and CDR2 from the germline V gene are LGHNA and YSLEER. Trimming took off 5 bases at V and 3 bases at J, with 14 bases between the two ends. The CDR3 covers 15 residues. The CDR3 bases are TGCGCCAGCAGCGACCGGGACCGACTCTACAATGAGCAGTTCTTC. It is translated as CASSDRDRLYNEQFF.

The chain links TRBV5-1 to TRBJ1-3; possibly TRBD1 for D (5 bases). The CDR3 is 16 residues long. CDR1 is SGHRS, CDR2 YFSETQ, per germline. V dropped 4 bases and J dropped 2 bases, with 16 bases sitting between them. The CDR3 here is CASSMEWGTPGNTIYF. For the CDR3, the DNA is TGCGCCAGCAGCATGGAGTGGGGGACCCCTGGAAACACCATATATTTT.

The chain is built from TRBV3-1 (or the pseudogene TRBV3-2) and TRBJ1-1; possible D gene TRBD1, 5 bases. Looked up from germline, CDR1 is LGHDT and CDR2 is YNNKEL (reference sequence). The CDR3 is 13 amino acids. V lost 4 bases and J lost 3, with 9 bases in between. This CDR3 is CASSLAGYTEAFF. CDR3 nucleotides: TGTGCCAGCAGCCTGGCAGGGTACACTGAAGCTTTCTTT.

The chain links TRBV3-1 (or the pseudogene TRBV3-2) to TRBJ1-6; perhaps TRBD1 as D (5 bases). V lost 2 bases to trimming and J lost 10 bases, with 15 bases between them. Germline-derived CDR1 and CDR2 are LGHDT and YNNKEL (reference sequence). The CDR3 runs 15 residues. The CDR3 sequence: CASSQWRGSGSPLHF. The CDR3 region has the DNA TGTGCCAGCAGCCAATGGCGGGGCTCAGGATCACCCCTCCACTTT.

V usage is TRBV7-9 and J usage is TRBJ1-1; 7 positions match TRBD1. V lost 5 bases to trimming and J lost 1 base; unmatched junction nucleotides: 7. The CDR3 has 15 amino acids. Germline CDR1 and CDR2: SEHNR and FQNEAQ (reference sequence). The CDR3 protein is CASSARRTGNTEAFF. The CDR3 DNA is TGTGCCAGCAGCGCGCGAAGGACAGGGAACACTGAAGCTTTCTTT.

This sequence joins TRBV6-2 or TRBV6-3 and TRBJ2-5; D gene unclear. Germline CDR1 and CDR2: MNHEY and SVGEGT. V dropped 2 bases and J dropped 0 bases, with 7 bases sitting between them. This CDR3 is built from 14 residues. In DNA form, the CDR3 reads TGTGCCAGCAGTTACCAAGGACACCAAGAGACCCAGTACTTC. Encoded protein: CASSYQGHQETQYF.

Only a few counts were recorded for this clone. The CDR3 sequence: CASSSGLRFQGTDTQYF. The CDR3 nucleotides read TGTGCCAGCAGCTCGGGACTACGATTTCAGGGCACAGATACGCAGTATTTT. J is TRBJ2-3 and V is TRBV7-8, with TRBD2 matching 7 bases. The junction had 11 bases not matched to a gene; V was cut back by 4 bases and J by 1 base. The germline CDR1 and CDR2 sequences are SGHVS and FQNEAQ. This CDR3 is built from 17 residues.

The rearrangement uses TRBV15 and TRBJ1-1; unclear D gene. CDR1 LNHNV and CDR2 YYDKDF come from the germline V gene (reference sequence). Trimming took 1 base from V and 0 from J, leaving 6 bases between them. CDR3 length: 14 residues. Here the CDR3 DNA reads TGTGCCACCAGCAGAGCTCGTTTGAACACTGAAGCTTTCTTT. Amino acids: CATSRARLNTEAFF.

This clone was counted a single time. The V call is TRBV15, the J call TRBJ2-1, with 10 bases matching TRBD2. Trimming cost V 1 base and J 5 bases; bases outside gene matches: 8. CDR3 length: 17 amino acids. Germline-derived CDR1 and CDR2 are LNHNV and YYDKDF (reference sequence). CDR3 protein: CATSRALAGEGDNEQFF. CDR3 bases: TGTGCCACCAGCAGAGCTCTAGCGGGAGAGGGGGACAATGAGCAGTTCTTC.

The chain couples TRBV29-1 to TRBJ2-1, with D possibly called TRBD1 or TRBD2 (5 bases each). Trimming pared 4 bases from V and 4 bases from J, leaving 11 bases between. This CDR3 comprises 13 residues. CDR1 is SQVTM, CDR2 ANQGSEA, per germline. The CDR3 DNA reads TGCAGCGTTGTACGGGGCGGATACAATGAGCAGTTCTTC. It encodes CSVVRGGYNEQFF.

The chain couples TRBV27 to TRBJ2-1, with D perhaps matching TRBD1 (6 bases). The CDR3 length is 15 residues. Trimming cost V 6 bases and J 4 bases, with 16 bases left between them. Germline V CDR1 and CDR2: MNHEY, SMNVEV (reference sequence). The CDR3 reads CASRLTGPKYNEQFF. The CDR3 DNA sequence: TGTGCCAGCAGATTGACAGGCCCGAAATACAATGAGCAGTTCTTC.

The gene calls are TRBV7-2 and TRBJ2-1; D could derive from TRBD1 or TRBD2 (5 bases each). The V gene's germline CDR1 is SGHTA and CDR2 FQGNSA. CDR3 length equals 13 residues. The V gene lost 4 bases and the J gene lost 4 bases, with 8 bases spanning the gap. CDR3 DNA: TGTGCCAGCAGCTGGGACCAGTACAATGAGCAGTTCTTC. Its protein product is CASSWDQYNEQFF.